Reported below is one TCR beta chain. The antigen is not known. This sample was included in a study of siplizumab effects on memory and regulatory T cells. Profiling relied on immunoSEQ multiplex PCR, and the TCRdb table lists in-frame clones only, not all of them. The repertoire has over 100,000 clones, roughly 95% of them found once; the top ten carry over 0.15%. Notes on the study in general: Naive T cells apparently outstripped memory cells in diversity and seemed major alloresponse contributors.

This receptor was obtained from a human donor in good health. The specimen sequenced was non-Treg CD4+ T cells sorted from blood.

The CDR3 reads CASSSGLAEETQYF. CDR3 DNA sequence: TGTGCCAGCAGCTCAGGACTAGCGGAAGAGACCCAGTACTTC. The chain recombines TRBV7-2 with TRBJ2-5; 10 positions match TRBD2. CDR3 length equals 14 residues. Germline V gene lookup returns CDR1 SGHTA and CDR2 FQGNSA. With V trimmed by 4 bases and J by 3 bases, 2 bases remained unmatched.